A single sample gave rise to the 11 T cell receptor beta chains below, sequenced in a study of blood T cell repertoires in COVID-19. The data were produced by immunoSEQ multiplex PCR, yet TCRdb's version contains in-frame clones alone and is incomplete. The sample shows tens of thousands of clones, approximately 80% of them seen only once. The sequencing sample was made of peripheral blood. The receptor source for this set is a man older than 75 with active or convalescent COVID-19.

CDR3 region: CASSAGWGNTGELFF. In nucleotides, the CDR3 is TGCGCCAGCAGCGCAGGGTGGGGGAACACCGGGGAGCTGTTTTTT. The rearrangement joins TRBV5-1 to TRBJ2-2; perhaps TRBD1 as D (5 bases). Germline V lookup: CDR1 SGHRS, CDR2 YFSETQ. With 4 bases removed from V and 1 base from J, the gap between germline ends came to 11 bases. CDR3 length equals 15 residues. The variable domain in full, completed from reference TRBV5-1 and TRBJ2-2, reads KAGVTQTPRYLIKTRGQQVTLSCSPISGHRSVSWYQQTPGQGLQFLFEYFSETQRNKGNFPGRFSGRQFSNSRSEMNVSTLELGDSALYLCASSAGWGNTGELFFGEGSRLTVL.

The genes are TRBV5-5 and TRBJ1-1; D not certain. The CDR3 length is 15 residues. The ends were cut back, 0 bases at V and 4 bases at J, with 13 bases in the middle. CDR1 SGHKS and CDR2 YYEKEE come from the germline V gene (reference sequence). The CDR3 DNA reads TGTGCCAGCAGCTTGGCCGCTCAATACTTCACTGAAGCTTTCTTT. This encodes CASSLAAQYFTEAFF.

The rearrangement links TRBV28 to TRBJ2-1; 10 bases align to TRBD1. The CDR3 contains 16 residues. Per germline, CDR1 MDHEN and CDR2 SYDVKM. V was clipped by 3 bases and J by 7 bases; unmatched bases: 9. The chain's CDR3 is CASSFPGTGEKNEQFF. The CDR3 nucleotides are TGTGCCAGCAGTTTCCCCGGGACAGGGGAAAAGAATGAGCAGTTCTTC.

This chain connects TRBV7-2 to TRBJ2-7; D call uncertain. The CDR3 extends over 17 amino acids. CDR1 SGHTA and CDR2 FQGNSA come from the germline V gene. V was pared by 5 bases and J by 0 bases, with 20 bases between. CDR3 bases: TGTGCCAGCAGCCCCCTGGCGTGGGCCAGTGTCTCCTACGAGCAGTACTTC. Translation: CASSPLAWASVSYEQYF.

The chain links TRBV20-1 to TRBJ2-7; a possible D gene is TRBD2 (6 bases). This CDR3 is built from 11 residues. The V gene's germline CDR1 is DFQATT and CDR2 SNEGSKA (reference sequence). The V gene lost 2 bases and the J gene lost 4 bases, with 6 bases spanning the gap. The CDR3 here is CSARLAYEQYF. DNA of the CDR3: TGCAGTGCTAGACTAGCGTACGAGCAGTACTTC.

The rearrangement uses TRBV12-3 or TRBV12-4 and TRBJ2-3, with TRBD1 matching 8 bases. V shed 5 bases, J shed 9 bases, and the junction held 7 bases outside the gene matches. The CDR3 is 13 amino acids. The CDR3 bases are TGTGCCAGCAGTACGGACAGGGTTGGCACGCAGTATTTT. Amino acids: CASSTDRVGTQYF.

The chain uses TRBV7-6 and TRBJ2-3; possibly TRBD2 for D (7 bases). The CDR3 totals 17 residues. Trimming removed 4 bases from V and 0 bases from J, with 17 bases in between. Per the germline V gene, CDR1 is SGHVS and CDR2 is FNYEAQ. For the CDR3, the DNA is TGTGCCAGCAGCTCCGCTGGGGGGGGCTCTAGCACAGATACGCAGTATTTT. Protein: CASSSAGGGSSTDTQYF.

The chain recombines TRBV19 with TRBJ2-1; TRBD2 matches 7 bases. The germline V gene encodes CDR1 LNHDA and CDR2 SQIVND (reference sequence). This CDR3 region has 16 residues. V lost 3 bases to trimming and J lost 8 bases; unmatched junction nucleotides: 13. CDR3 residues: CASSIGGEGRGDEQFF. The CDR3 DNA reads TGTGCCAGTAGTATTGGGGGGGAGGGCCGTGGCGATGAGCAGTTCTTC.

This sequence joins TRBV29-1 and TRBJ2-5; TRBD1 matches at 8 bases. The V and J ends lost 6 bases and 6 bases, in that order; junction bases with no gene match: 6. In germline, CDR1 is SQVTM, CDR2 ANQGSEA. The CDR3 has 12 amino acids. CDR3 sequence (DNA): TGCAGCGTCCAGGACAGGGTGAAGACCCAGTACTTC. Translation gives CSVQDRVKTQYF.

This chain joins TRBV3-1 (or the pseudogene TRBV3-2) and TRBJ2-2; maybe TRBD2 (5 bases). This CDR3 has 14 residues. V lost 4 bases, J lost 6 bases, and 12 bases lay in between. The germline V gene encodes CDR1 LGHDT and CDR2 YNNKEL (reference sequence). The CDR3 loop is CASSPRPGAGELFF. The CDR3 DNA sequence: TGTGCCAGCAGCCCCCGCCCCGGGGCCGGGGAGCTGTTTTTT.

This chain links TRBV6-2 or TRBV6-3 with TRBJ1-1; TRBD1 aligns across 10 bases. Germline values: CDR1 MNHEY, CDR2 SVGEGT. V dropped 2 bases and J dropped 5; count of bases not matched to a gene: 5. CDR3 size: 15 residues. DNA of the CDR3: TGTGCCAGCAGTTACGGGGACAGGGGTTGGACTGAAGCTTTCTTT. Translation: CASSYGDRGWTEAFF.